One and the same sample provided the 4 T cell receptor beta chains below, sequenced in a study of T cells expressing NK-cell markers. After re-calling the 5' RACE reads, TCRdb lists one entry per CDR3 protein, DNA absent. The specimen's table records 300,000 to 450,000 distinct CDR3 sequences. Sequencing input: blood T cells: a sorted CD56 or NKG2C T cell subset, CD4+ or CD8+ T cells, or bulk PBMC T cells (not recorded which). The source of these receptors is a man aged 18-69 years in good health.

V is TRBV7-9 and J is TRBJ1-5; without DNA, the TCRdb call of TRBD1 cannot be checked. The germline V gene encodes CDR1 SEHNR and CDR2 FQNEAQ (reference sequence). The CDR3 extends over 13 amino acids. The chain's CDR3 is CASSYALGTAQHF.

This rearrangement joins TRBV5-6 to TRBJ2-7; the D gene TCRdb calls, TRBD1, cannot be checked with no DNA. This CDR3 region has 15 residues. From germline, CDR1 is SGHDT and CDR2 YYEEEE. The CDR3 loop reads CASSLDRGRVVEQYF.

The chain links TRBV28 to TRBJ2-2; checking the TCRdb D call of TRBD1 is not possible without DNA. This CDR3 has 18 residues. Germline V lookup: CDR1 MDHEN, CDR2 SYDVKM. The CDR3 region is CASSPTFHMDSNTGELFF.

The rearrangement joins TRBV29-1 to TRBJ1-2. The germline CDR1 and CDR2 sequences are SQVTM and ANQGSEA. This CDR3 is 13 amino acids long. The CDR3 is CSVHTNSNYGYTF.